A selection of T cell receptor beta chains follows, all from one sample in a study of response to subunit inactivated influenza vaccine. TCRdb ran MiXCR on the RT-PCR reads and lists one entry per CDR3 protein. The sample includes hundreds of thousands of distinct CDR3 sequences, about 15% of them seen just once. Sequenced material: PBMCs from blood, taken 14 to 15 days before vaccination. All receptors come from a man aged 50-59 years who received an inactivated influenza vaccine. CDR3s include the opening cysteine and the closing phenylalanine or tryptophan. The D gene is left open where the match is weak. Size values are once, few and many counts, or a class for expanded clones, and some rows have none.

TRBD1 | . | TRBJ1-1 | TRBV29-1 | CSVGQNMNTEAFF | TGCAGCGTGGGACAGAACATGAACACTGAAGCTTTCTTT
. | few | TRBJ2-5 | TRBV7-9 | CASSPRGLAEETQYF | TGTGCCAGCAGCCCCAGGGGGCTAGCGGAAGAGACCCAGTACTTC
TRBD2 | few | TRBJ2-1 | TRBV4-1 | CASSQFQAGTKNEQFF | TGCGCCAGCAGCCAATTTCAAGCGGGGACTAAAAATGAGCAGTTCTTC
. | . | TRBJ2-2 | TRBV3-1 | CASSQSGENTGELFF | TGTGCCAGCAGCCAGAGCGGAGAGAACACCGGGGAGCTGTTTTTT
. | few | TRBJ1-5 | TRBV7-2 | CASSPGVTQPQHF | TGTGCCAGCAGTCCAGGGGTGACCCAGCCCCAGCATTTT
. | many | TRBJ1-2 | TRBV15 | CATSRDVGSAGTGYTF | TGTGCCACCAGCAGAGATGTGGGTTCGGCGGGAACTGGCTACACCTTC
. | few | TRBJ1-3 | TRBV7-8 | CASSLATISGNTIYF | TGTGCCAGCAGCTTAGCGACTATCTCTGGAAACACCATATATTTT
. | few | TRBJ1-3 | TRBV6-1 | CASSGEYTIYF | TGTGCCAGCAGTGGGGAATACACCATATATTTT
. | once | TRBJ1-4 | TRBV4-3 | CASSQDTASNEKLFF | TGCGCCAGCAGCCAAGACACAGCATCAAATGAAAAACTGTTTTTT
TRBD1 | . | TRBJ1-3 | TRBV11-2 | CASSADRGSSGNTIYF | TGTGCCAGCAGCGCCGACAGGGGATCCTCTGGAAACACCATATATTTT